The 10 T cell receptor beta chains below all came from one sample that was sequenced in a study of T cells after yellow fever vaccination. TCRdb ran MiXCR on the 5' RACE reads and lists one entry per CDR3 protein. The sample gives approximately 61,000 distinct CDR3 sequences, approximately 7.7% of which show up once; around 44% is in the top ten. This sample comprised CD8+ T cells sorted from PBMCs, obtained on the day of the first yellow fever vaccination. The receptors come from a young man who received the YFV17D yellow fever vaccine.

This clonotype was observed many times. V gene TRBV28 combines with J gene TRBJ2-2; D call uncertain. Germline assignment: CDR1 MDHEN and CDR2 SYDVKM. There are 13 residues in the CDR3. Deletions cut 5 bases from V and 5 bases from J, with 9 bases between. CDR3 sequence (DNA): TGTGCCAGCAGTGGTCCTCGTACCGGGGAGCTGTTTTTT. Residues: CASSGPRTGELFF.

In its sample, this clonotype was seen many times. The chain carries TRBV4-1 and TRBJ2-3; D is possibly TRBD1 (6 bases). Trimming removed 3 bases from V and 9 bases from J, with 19 bases in between. Germline CDR1 MGHRA, CDR2 YSYEKL. This CDR3 comprises 15 residues. CDR3 residues: CASSHFNTGINTQYF. Here the CDR3 DNA reads TGCGCCAGCAGCCATTTTAACACAGGGATTAACACGCAGTATTTT.

This clonotype was found many times. The CDR3 protein is CASSFGAGGSYEQYV. The DNA for the CDR3 is TGTGCCAGCAGTTTTGGGGCGGGGGGCTCCTACGAGCAGTACGTC. The J gene is TRBJ2-7, the V gene TRBV28; the match to TRBD2 covers 8 bases. Trimming removed 3 bases from V and 0 bases from J; junction bases left unmatched: 4. Germline V gene sequence: CDR1 MDHEN, CDR2 SYDVKM. The CDR3 runs 15 residues.

This clonotype was counted ten times or more. This chain uses TRBV10-3 with TRBJ1-5; tentatively, D is TRBD1 (6 bases). With 0 bases removed from V and 6 bases from J, the gap between germline ends came to 12 bases. CDR3 size: 15 residues. Germline V gene data show CDR1 as ENHRY and CDR2 as SYGVKD. The CDR3 sequence: CAISESVGGFQPQHF. The CDR3, as DNA: TGTGCCATCAGTGAGTCGGTAGGGGGTTTTCAGCCCCAGCATTTT.

This clonotype has ten or more counts. V gene TRBV9 combines with J gene TRBJ1-5; D gene uncertain. The V gene lost 6 bases and the J gene lost 2 bases, with 12 bases spanning the gap. The germline V gene encodes CDR1 SGDLS and CDR2 YYNGEE. This CDR3 comprises 14 residues. CDR3 region: CASNEGLGNQPQHF. CDR3 in DNA: TGTGCCAGCAATGAGGGTTTGGGCAATCAGCCCCAGCATTTT.

This clonotype has more than one count but fewer than ten. The gene calls are TRBV4-3 and TRBJ2-1, with 7 bases lining up with TRBD2. The germline CDR1 and CDR2 sequences are LGHNA and YSLEER. Germline trimming cut 4 bases from V and 2 bases from J; bases unmatched to any gene: 11. This CDR3 is 17 amino acids long. CDR3 sequence: CASSRTGTGGPYNEQFF. CDR3 nucleotide sequence: TGCGCCAGCAGCCGGACTGGGACGGGGGGTCCCTACAATGAGCAGTTCTTC.

This clonotype was recorded many times. This likely comes from a read error, as the CDR3 has no conserved phenylalanine or tryptophan at its end. The DNA is omitted, as the CDR3 cannot be located on it reliably, and the CDR3 follows TCRdb's listing. The chain is built from TRBV6-2 or TRBV6-3 and TRBJ1-3; TRBD1, as called in the table, went unchecked against the DNA. Both ends counted, the CDR3 spans 14 residues. CDR1 is MNHEY, CDR2 SVGEGT, per germline. The CDR3 reads CASSYIHSYDRPTV.

This clonotype was detected once. The conserved phenylalanine or tryptophan is not found at the CDR3 terminus, so this likely reflects a read error. The chain combines TRBV29-1 with TRBJ2-1, with D uncertain. V lost 6 bases and J lost 8, with 8 bases in between. CDR1 and CDR2 (germline): SQVTM, ANQGSEA. This CDR3 region has 10 residues. CDR3 nucleotide sequence: TGCAGCGTCGAAAGGGATGAGCAGTTCTCC. Protein sequence: CSVERDEQFS.

This clonotype was observed many times. The chain carries TRBV5-4 and TRBJ2-7, with D unclear. Deletions cut 4 bases from V and 0 bases from J, with 8 bases between. This CDR3 contains 13 residues. Germline CDR1 is SGHNT and CDR2 is YYREEE (reference sequence). CDR3 bases: TGTGCCAGCAGCGATGATATCTCCTACGAGCAGTACTTC. Protein sequence: CASSDDISYEQYF.

This clonotype has just a few counts. The rearrangement links TRBV7-2 to TRBJ2-1; 11 nucleotides line up with TRBD2. There are 17 residues in the CDR3. Germline loops: CDR1 SGHTA, CDR2 FQGNSA. V was clipped by 3 bases and J by 4 bases; unmatched bases: 8. For the CDR3, the DNA is TGTGCCAGCAGCTTCATTACCGGGACTAGCGGTTACAATGAGCAGTTCTTC. Protein sequence: CASSFITGTSGYNEQFF.